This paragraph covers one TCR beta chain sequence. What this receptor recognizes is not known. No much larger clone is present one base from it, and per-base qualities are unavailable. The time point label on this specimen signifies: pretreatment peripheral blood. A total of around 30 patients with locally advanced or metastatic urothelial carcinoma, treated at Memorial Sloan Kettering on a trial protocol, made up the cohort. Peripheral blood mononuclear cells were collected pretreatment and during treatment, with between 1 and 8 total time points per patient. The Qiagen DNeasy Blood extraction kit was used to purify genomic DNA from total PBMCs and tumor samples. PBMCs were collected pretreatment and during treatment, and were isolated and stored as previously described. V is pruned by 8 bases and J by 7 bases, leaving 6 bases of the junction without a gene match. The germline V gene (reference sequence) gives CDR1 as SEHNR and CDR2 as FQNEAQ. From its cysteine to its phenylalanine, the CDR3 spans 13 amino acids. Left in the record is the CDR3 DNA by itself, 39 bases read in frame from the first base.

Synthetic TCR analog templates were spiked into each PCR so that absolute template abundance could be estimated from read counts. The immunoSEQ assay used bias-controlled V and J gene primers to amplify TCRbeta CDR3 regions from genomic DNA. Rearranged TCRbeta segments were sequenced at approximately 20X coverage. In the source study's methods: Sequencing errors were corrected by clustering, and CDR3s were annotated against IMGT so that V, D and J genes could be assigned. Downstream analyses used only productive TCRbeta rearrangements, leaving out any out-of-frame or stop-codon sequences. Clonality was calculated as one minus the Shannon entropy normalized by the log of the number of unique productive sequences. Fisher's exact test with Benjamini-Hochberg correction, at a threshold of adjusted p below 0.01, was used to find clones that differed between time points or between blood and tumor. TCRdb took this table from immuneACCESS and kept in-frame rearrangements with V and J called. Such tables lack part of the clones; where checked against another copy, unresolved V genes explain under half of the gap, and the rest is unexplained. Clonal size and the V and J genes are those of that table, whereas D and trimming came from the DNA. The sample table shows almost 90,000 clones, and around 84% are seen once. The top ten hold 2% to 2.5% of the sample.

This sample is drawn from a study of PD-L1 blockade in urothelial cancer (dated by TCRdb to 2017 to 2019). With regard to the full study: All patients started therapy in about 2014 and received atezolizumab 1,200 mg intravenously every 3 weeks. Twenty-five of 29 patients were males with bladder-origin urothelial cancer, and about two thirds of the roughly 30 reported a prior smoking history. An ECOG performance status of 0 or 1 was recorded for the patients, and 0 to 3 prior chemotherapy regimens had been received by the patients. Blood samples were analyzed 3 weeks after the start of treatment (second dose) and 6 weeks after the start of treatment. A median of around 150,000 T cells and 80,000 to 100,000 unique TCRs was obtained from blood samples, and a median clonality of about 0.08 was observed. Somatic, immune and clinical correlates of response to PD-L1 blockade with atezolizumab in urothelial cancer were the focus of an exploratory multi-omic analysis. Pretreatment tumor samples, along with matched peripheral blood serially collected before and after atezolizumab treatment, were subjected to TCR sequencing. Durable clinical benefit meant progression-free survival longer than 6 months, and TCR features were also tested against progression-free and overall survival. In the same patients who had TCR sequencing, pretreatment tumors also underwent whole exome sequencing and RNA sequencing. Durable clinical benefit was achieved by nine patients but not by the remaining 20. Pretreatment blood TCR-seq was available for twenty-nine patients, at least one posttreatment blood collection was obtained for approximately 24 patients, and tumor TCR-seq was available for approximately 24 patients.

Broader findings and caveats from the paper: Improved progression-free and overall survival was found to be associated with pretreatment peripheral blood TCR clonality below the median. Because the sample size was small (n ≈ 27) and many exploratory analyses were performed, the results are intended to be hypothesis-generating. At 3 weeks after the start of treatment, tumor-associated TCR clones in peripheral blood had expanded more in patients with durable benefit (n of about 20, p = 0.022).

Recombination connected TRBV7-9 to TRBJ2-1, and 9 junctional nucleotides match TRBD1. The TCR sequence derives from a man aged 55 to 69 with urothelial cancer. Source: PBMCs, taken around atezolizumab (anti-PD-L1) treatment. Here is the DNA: TGTGCCAGCCTACAGGGGGCGCGAAATGAGCAGTTCTTC. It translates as CASLQGARNEQFF.